A single sample gave rise to the 10 T cell receptor beta chains below, sequenced in a study of technical replicates of blood from several donors. The assay was immunoSEQ multiplex PCR, and TCRdb's table has in-frame clones only and misses some. Of approximately 75,000 clones detected, approximately 80% appear once; the ten largest clones hold roughly 3.7%. The sequenced material came from PBMCs. All receptors derive from a human donor in good health. Some clones in this sample may be carry-over from other donors' samples.

The chain carries TRBV9 and TRBJ2-1; 7 nucleotides align to TRBD2. Germline loops: CDR1 SGDLS, CDR2 YYNGEE. The V gene end was trimmed by 0 bases and the J gene end by 5 bases; junction bases not matched to a gene: 8. This CDR3 is 16 amino acids long. CDR3 amino acids: CASSVAVGRGNNEQFF. CDR3 bases: TGTGCCAGCAGCGTAGCTGTAGGGCGGGGGAACAATGAGCAGTTCTTC.

The rearrangement joins TRBV4-2 to TRBJ1-2, with D unresolved. V lost 1 base, J lost 8 bases, and 14 bases lay in between. CDR3 length: 14 amino acids. CDR1 and CDR2 (germline): LGHNA, YNFKEQ. CDR3 nucleotides: TGTGCCAGCAGCCAAGTCGTGAGCGGGCGAGGCTACACCTTC. Its protein product is CASSQVVSGRGYTF.

The chain joins TRBV5-1 to TRBJ2-2, with D possibly matching TRBD1 (5 bases). The CDR3 extends over 14 amino acids. Trimming stripped 4 bases from V and 6 bases from J, with 13 bases between. CDR1 is SGHRS and CDR2 is YFSETQ in the germline V gene. CDR3: CASSPRVTAGELFF. In nucleotides, the CDR3 is TGCGCCAGCAGCCCCAGGGTGACCGCCGGGGAGCTGTTTTTT.

The rearrangement joins TRBV5-6 to TRBJ2-5; D unclear. CDR1 is SGHDT and CDR2 is YYEEEE in the germline V gene. The V end lost 1 base, the J end lost 5 bases, and 15 bases lay between the germline ends. This CDR3 region has 15 residues. The chain's CDR3 is CASSLRGLHVETQYF. For the CDR3, the DNA is TGTGCCAGCAGCTTGAGAGGTCTCCATGTGGAGACCCAGTACTTC.

V usage is TRBV4-2 and J usage is TRBJ1-2, with D maybe TRBD1 (5 bases). Germline assignment: CDR1 LGHNA and CDR2 YNFKEQ. Trimming removed 0 bases at V and 8 bases at J, with 19 bases between. This CDR3 comprises 16 residues. This CDR3 is CASSQESREGWRGYTF. DNA of the CDR3: TGTGCCAGCAGCCAAGAGTCTAGGGAGGGGTGGAGGGGCTACACCTTC.

The chain is built from TRBV29-1 and TRBJ1-2; 8 nucleotides align to TRBD1. This CDR3 contains 16 residues. Germline V gives CDR1 SQVTM, CDR2 ANQGSEA. V dropped 1 base and J dropped 2; count of bases not matched to a gene: 9. The CDR3 sequence is CSVEGVKRTGNYGYTF. CDR3 nucleotide sequence: TGCAGCGTTGAAGGGGTCAAGAGGACAGGGAACTATGGCTACACCTTC.

The chain employs TRBV4-3 and TRBJ2-2, with a possible D match to TRBD1 (6 bases). Between the trimmed V and J ends, which lost 3 bases and 5 bases, there was a span of 34 bases. The CDR3 loop spans 22 amino acids. CDR1 LGHNA and CDR2 YSLEER come from the germline V gene. In DNA, the CDR3 is TGCGCCAGCAGCCACGGCTGGGGGCTTACAATCTCCCACGCACAAACTACCGGGGAGCTGTTTTTT. Translated, it gives CASSHGWGLTISHAQTTGELFF.

The rearrangement joins TRBV19 to TRBJ1-5, with D maybe TRBD1 (5 bases). The germline CDR1 and CDR2 sequences are LNHDA and SQIVND (reference sequence). Trimming pared 3 bases from V and 4 bases from J, leaving 13 bases between. CDR3 length equals 15 residues. CDR3 sequence reads: CASSMGPYPNQPQHF. The CDR3 bases are TGTGCCAGTAGTATGGGGCCATACCCGAATCAGCCCCAGCATTTT. Drawing the rest from reference TRBV19 and TRBJ1-5, the complete variable domain is DGGITQSPKYLFRKEGQNVTLSCEQNLNHDAMYWYRQDPGQGLRLIYYSQIVNDFQKGDIAEGYSVSREKKESFPLTVTSAQKNPTAFYLCASSMGPYPNQPQHFGDGTRLSIL.

The V gene is TRBV29-1, the J gene TRBJ1-2, with a tentative D call TRBD1 (5 bases). The germline CDR1 and CDR2 sequences are SQVTM and ANQGSEA. The CDR3 consists of 14 residues. Trimming shortened V by 6 bases and J by 7 bases, and 21 bases separated the two germline ends. Here the CDR3 DNA reads TGCAGCGTCCAGGGAATCGAAGAGAGGTTTGGCTACACCTTC. Translation gives CSVQGIEERFGYTF.

The rearrangement joins TRBV4-3 to TRBJ2-7; TRBD1 matches at 9 bases. This CDR3 comprises 16 residues. Trimming removed 5 bases from V and 4 bases from J; junction bases left unmatched: 12. Germline lookup yields CDR1 LGHNA and CDR2 YSLEER. The CDR3 DNA reads TGCGCCAGCAGCGACCGAACAGGGGGCTTGGTTTACGAGCAGTACTTC. Its translation is CASSDRTGGLVYEQYF.